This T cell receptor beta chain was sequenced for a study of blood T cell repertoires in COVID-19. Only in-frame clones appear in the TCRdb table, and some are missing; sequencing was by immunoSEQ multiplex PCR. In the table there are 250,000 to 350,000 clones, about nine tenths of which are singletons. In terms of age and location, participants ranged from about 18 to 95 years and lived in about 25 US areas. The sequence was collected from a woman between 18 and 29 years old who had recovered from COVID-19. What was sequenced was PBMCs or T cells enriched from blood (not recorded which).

This CDR3 reads CASSSGQNYEQYF. CDR3 coding DNA: TGTGCCAGCAGCTCAGGACAGAACTACGAGCAGTACTTC. The gene calls are TRBV7-3 and TRBJ2-7; tentative D call: TRBD1 (6 bases). Germline loops: CDR1 SGHTA, CDR2 FQGTGA. CDR3 length: 13 amino acids. Trimming took 4 bases from V and 3 from J, leaving 10 bases between them.